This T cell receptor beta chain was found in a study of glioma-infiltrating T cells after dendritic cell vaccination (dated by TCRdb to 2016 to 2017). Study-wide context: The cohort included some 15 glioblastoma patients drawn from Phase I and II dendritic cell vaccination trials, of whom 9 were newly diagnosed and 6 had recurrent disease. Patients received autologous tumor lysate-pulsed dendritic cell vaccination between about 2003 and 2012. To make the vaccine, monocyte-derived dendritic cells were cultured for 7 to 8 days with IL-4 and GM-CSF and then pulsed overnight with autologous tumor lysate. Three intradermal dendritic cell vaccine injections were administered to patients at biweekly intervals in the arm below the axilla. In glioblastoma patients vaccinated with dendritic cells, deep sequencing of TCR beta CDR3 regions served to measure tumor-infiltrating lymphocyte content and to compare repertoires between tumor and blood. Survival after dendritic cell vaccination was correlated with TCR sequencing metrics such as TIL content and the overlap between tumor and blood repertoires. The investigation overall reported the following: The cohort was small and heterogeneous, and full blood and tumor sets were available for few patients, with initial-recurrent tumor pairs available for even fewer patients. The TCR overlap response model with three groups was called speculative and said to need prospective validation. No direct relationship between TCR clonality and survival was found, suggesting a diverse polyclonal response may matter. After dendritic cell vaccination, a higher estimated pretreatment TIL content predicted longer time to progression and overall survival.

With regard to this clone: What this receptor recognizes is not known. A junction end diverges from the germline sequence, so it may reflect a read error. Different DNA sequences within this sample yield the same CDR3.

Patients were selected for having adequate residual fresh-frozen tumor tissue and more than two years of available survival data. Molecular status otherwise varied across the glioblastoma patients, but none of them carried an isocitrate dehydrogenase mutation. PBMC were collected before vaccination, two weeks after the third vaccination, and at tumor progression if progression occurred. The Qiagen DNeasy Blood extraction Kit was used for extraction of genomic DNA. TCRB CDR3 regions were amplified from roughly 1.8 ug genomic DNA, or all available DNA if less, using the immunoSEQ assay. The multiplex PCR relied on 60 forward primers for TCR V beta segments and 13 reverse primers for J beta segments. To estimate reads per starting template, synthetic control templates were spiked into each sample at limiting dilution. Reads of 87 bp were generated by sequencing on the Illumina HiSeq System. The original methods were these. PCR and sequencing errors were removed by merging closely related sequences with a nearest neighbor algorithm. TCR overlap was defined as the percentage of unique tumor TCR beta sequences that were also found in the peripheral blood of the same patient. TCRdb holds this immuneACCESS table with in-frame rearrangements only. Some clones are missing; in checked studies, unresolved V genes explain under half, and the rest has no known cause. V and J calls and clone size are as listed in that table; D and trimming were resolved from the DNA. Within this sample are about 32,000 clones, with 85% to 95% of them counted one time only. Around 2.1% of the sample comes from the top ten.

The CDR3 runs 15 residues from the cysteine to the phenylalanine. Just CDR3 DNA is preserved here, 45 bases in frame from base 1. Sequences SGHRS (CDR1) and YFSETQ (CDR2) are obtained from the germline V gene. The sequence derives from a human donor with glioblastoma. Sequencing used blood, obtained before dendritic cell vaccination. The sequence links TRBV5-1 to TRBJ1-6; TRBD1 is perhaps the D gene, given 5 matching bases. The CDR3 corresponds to CASSSQGLENSPLHF. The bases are TGCGCCAGCAGCTCGCAGGGTCTTGAGAATTCCCCCCTCCACTTT.